This entry lists 6 T cell receptor beta chains sequenced from one sample in a study of T cell repertoires in cytomegalovirus infection. TCRdb redid the calling of the reads with MiXCR, one entry per CDR3 protein. The repertoire includes 630,000 or so distinct CDR3 sequences, less than 25% of them detected once, and around 8% sits in the top ten. Sequenced material: CD8+ T cells from PBMCs. These receptors were collected from a human donor in good health (CMV status not recorded). Some clones in this sample may be carry-over from other donors' samples.

The chain employs TRBV7-6 and TRBJ2-3, with TRBD1 matching over 8 bases. The CDR3 sequence is 20 residues long. In germline, CDR1 is SGHVS, CDR2 FNYEAQ. V was pared by 5 bases and J by 4 bases, with 23 bases of the junction left unmatched. CDR3 sequence (DNA): TGTGCCAGCAGCCATCCAATCCAGGGGGCCCGGGCGAGCACACCAGATACGCAGTATTTT. Its translation is CASSHPIQGARASTPDTQYF.

This clonotype was picked up many times. The chain is built from TRBV7-8 and TRBJ2-2; D is undetermined. Trimming shortened V by 3 bases and J by 6 bases, and 11 bases separated the two germline ends. Germline CDR1 reads SGHVS; CDR2 reads FQNEAQ. The length of the CDR3 is 14 residues. This CDR3 is CASSFDLPAGELFF. In nucleotides, the CDR3 is TGTGCCAGCAGCTTCGACCTACCTGCCGGGGAGCTGTTTTTT.

V usage is TRBV6-2 or TRBV6-3 and J usage is TRBJ2-7, with 12 bases matching TRBD2. Per the germline V gene, CDR1 is MNHEY and CDR2 is SVGEGT. The CDR3 length is 15 residues. V was clipped by 5 bases and J by 2 bases; unmatched bases: 4. CDR3 DNA: TGTGCCAGCAGTCTACTAGCGGGGGGTACCTACGAGCAGTACGTC. The encoded protein is CASSLLAGGTYEQYV.

V usage is TRBV10-1 and J usage is TRBJ1-5; perhaps TRBD1 as D (5 bases). The CDR3 has 12 amino acids. Trimming took off 2 bases at V and 8 bases at J, with 7 bases between the two ends. Germline CDR1 and CDR2: WNHNN and SYGVQD (reference sequence). The CDR3 protein is CASSEGTEPQHF. The CDR3 DNA sequence: TGCGCCAGCAGTGAGGGGACGGAGCCCCAGCATTTT.

The rearrangement uses TRBV6-8 and TRBJ2-7, with 11 nucleotides matching TRBD2. The germline CDR1 and CDR2 sequences are MNHGY and SAAAGT. This CDR3 spans 19 amino acids. Trimming took 0 bases from V and 3 from J; bases not matched to a gene: 13. The CDR3 DNA sequence: TGTGCCAGCAGTTACTCGAAATATGAGGGGGGACTAGCGGACTACGAGCAGTACTTC. As protein: CASSYSKYEGGLADYEQYF.

This clonotype was picked up a small number of times. The chain uses TRBV10-2 and TRBJ2-1; 7 bases are shared with TRBD2. The ends lost 0 bases at V and 13 bases at J; junction bases unmatched: 6. The germline V gene encodes CDR1 WSHSY and CDR2 SAAADI. The CDR3 length is 13 residues. In DNA form, the CDR3 reads TGCGCCAGCAGTGAGTCGCTGACTAGCCCTCAGTTCTTC. This codes for CASSESLTSPQFF.